The sequence of this T cell receptor (beta chain) was determined in a study of OX40 agonist ivuxolimab in advanced cancers. Study-level background: At 0.01 to 10 mg/kg, ivuxolimab was administered intravenously to patients every 2 weeks. Overall study results and limits: CD4+ and CD8+ T cells in blood underwent clonal expansion by week 6 at 0.1 to 3.0 mg/kg. Expanded clones tended on average to be more numerous among CD8+ T cells than CD4+.

In the case of this clone: Its antigen is undetermined.

A history of autoimmune disease or systemic immunosuppression excluded patients. The V and J ends lost 6 bases and 9 bases, in that order; junction bases with no gene match: 12. The germline V gene encodes CDR1 MNHNY and CDR2 SVGAGI (reference sequence). CDR3 length equals 16 residues. Profiled with immunoSEQ multiplex PCR; TCRdb holds only in-frame clones, not every one. The repertoire has 65,000 to 75,000 clones, 70% to 90% of them found once; the top ten carry roughly 2%. This chain uses TRBV6-6 with TRBJ1-6; 9 bases align to TRBD1. The source is an adult with an advanced solid tumor such as melanoma, head and neck, liver or kidney cancer. The source material was CD4+ or CD8+ T cells sorted from blood, sampled in a trial of the OX40 agonist ivuxolimab. Here the CDR3 reads CASSPTGGTFSSPLHF. For the CDR3, the DNA is TGTGCCAGCAGCCCAACAGGGGGCACTTTTAGTTCACCCCTCCACTTT.